This TCR beta chain emerged from a study of tumor-infiltrating lymphocytes in primary liver carcinoma. About the study: Tumors were staged T1-T3 N0M0 and measured roughly 4.2 to 10 cm across.

General study findings and limits: No more than about 8-24% of top clones could be seen in all five tumor regions.

DNA and RNA were both co-extracted from 20-30 mg of bulk tissue that had not been sorted. Of note for this clonotype: Its antigen is currently unknown.

Priming with a constant-region primer yielded TCR beta cDNA from about 450 ng total RNA. Construction of TCR beta libraries relied on three successive nested multiplex PCR rounds employing slightly modified ARM-PCR. With TRBV1-TRBV30 forward primers and a C-beta reverse primer, the first two PCR rounds were run for 9 to 10 cycles each. TCRdb re-called the multiplex PCR reads with MiXCR, one entry per CDR3 protein. The repertoire holds tens of thousands of distinct CDR3 sequences, with 60% to 75% as singletons. Trimming removed 6 bases from V and 0 bases from J, with 15 bases in between. The germline gives CDR1 SEHNR, CDR2 FQNEAQ (reference sequence). The CDR3 extends over 16 amino acids.

The source of this sequence is a man in his forties with primary liver carcinoma and hepatitis B virus infection. Sample: liver tumor tissue from sampling region 1. Documented subset: tumor region T1, superior pole. The genes are TRBV7-9 and TRBJ1-3; D might be TRBD1 (6 bases). CDR3 nucleotides: TGTGCCAGCAGTTTACGGGACAATATCTCTGGAAACACCATATATTTT. This sequence encodes CASSLRDNISGNTIYF.